The rows below give T cell receptor beta chains drawn from one sample of a study of blood T cell repertoires in COVID-19. TCRdb's copy holds only in-frame clones and misses some; the assay was immunoSEQ multiplex PCR. The repertoire holds fewer than 300,000 clones, approximately 87% seen once, with around 2.5% in the top ten. Sequenced sample: peripheral blood. These receptors all come from a woman in her 70s with active or convalescent COVID-19. CDR3s include the opening cysteine and the closing phenylalanine or tryptophan.

V gene	J gene	CDR3 protein
TRBV6-5	TRBJ1-3	CASREMGGSGNTIYF
TRBV7-8	TRBJ1-3	CASSSRGTGYLAGNTIYF
TRBV2	TRBJ1-3	CASRGPSGNTIYF
TRBV24-1	TRBJ2-1	CATSERRDEQFF
TRBV7-2	TRBJ1-1	CASSLGTREAFF
TRBV6-2/TRBV6-3	TRBJ2-3	CASSYSSRGSGGLYSTDTQYF
TRBV27	TRBJ2-3	CASSLGGAPDTQYF
TRBV6-5	TRBJ1-1	CASSRMGGMNTEAFF
TRBV5-6	TRBJ1-6	CASSVRQRVALHF
TRBV5-1	TRBJ2-7	CASSFSGQVYEQYF
TRBV6-5	TRBJ1-4	CASVRVINEKLFF
TRBV9	TRBJ2-4	CASSPLGQLAKNIQYF
TRBV28	TRBJ2-1	CAIDKAGNEQFF
TRBV5-1	TRBJ1-2	CASSLAPGNYGYTF
TRBV7-9	TRBJ1-4	CASSLTTGVQEKLFF
TRBV30	TRBJ2-2	CAWMESRELFF
TRBV18	TRBJ2-4	CASSPPGGDIQYF
TRBV28	TRBJ1-3	CASSPHTTGRNTIYF
TRBV18	TRBJ2-7	CASAARDIYEQYF
TRBV19	TRBJ1-5	CASSIRGGSWQNQPQHF
TRBV6-6	TRBJ1-1	CASSRSTGDTEAFF
TRBV28	TRBJ2-3	CASSLPDRGGTDTQYF
TRBV27	TRBJ2-7	CASSLREPGQGTEQYF
TRBV23-1	TRBJ1-4	CASSPPRSKGGKLFF
TRBV9	TRBJ1-5	CASSGGDLQPQHF
TRBV20-1	TRBJ2-3	CSARTVDTQYF
TRBV5-4	TRBJ2-1	CASSSAGSSNEQFF
TRBV24-1	TRBJ2-1	CATMGGILYNEQFF
TRBV7-2	TRBJ1-2	CASSMGLYGYTF
TRBV21-1	TRBJ2-5	CASRAQTSGGPRTQYF
TRBV2	TRBJ1-2	CASVGGLNYGYTF
TRBV30	TRBJ1-5	CAWDQGFNQPQHF
TRBV5-1	TRBJ2-1	CASSFQGLAIDEQFF
TRBV3-1/TRBV3-2	TRBJ1-2	CASSPSRGWSYGYTF
TRBV28	TRBJ2-5	CASKALAGGPPETQYF
TRBV9	TRBJ1-2	CASSVGGWGQQYTF
TRBV3-1/TRBV3-2	TRBJ1-2	CASSQGQAYGYTF
TRBV30	TRBJ2-2	CAWSEDRGYTGELFF
TRBV9	TRBJ2-1	CASSVTSGRAYNEQFF
TRBV6-5	TRBJ1-2	CASSYSWTAYGYTF
TRBV27	TRBJ1-6	CASSLTGWESYSPLHF
TRBV7-2	TRBJ1-5	CASSLFVSQPQHF
TRBV10-3	TRBJ1-1	CAISERSPGNTEAFF
TRBV7-9	TRBJ2-7	CASTPRRQGPYEQYF
TRBV5-1	TRBJ2-5	CASSQGLADYQETQYF
TRBV5-1	TRBJ2-7	CASSLNPGYRGSEQYF
TRBV4-3	TRBJ2-1	CASSQERGLFGSNEQFF
TRBV28	TRBJ1-2	CASSLRGSYGYTF
TRBV3-1/TRBV3-2	TRBJ1-2	CASSQEGGGELGYTF